The subject of this entry is one T cell receptor beta chain. This record comes from a study of control samples from healthy donors and cancer patients. Trimming stripped 2 bases from V and 4 bases from J, with 15 bases between. The germline V gene has CDR1 SGHRS and CDR2 YFSETQ. The length of the CDR3 is 16 residues. Clones were read by immunoSEQ multiplex PCR, and TCRdb kept only the in-frame ones, dropping some. The top ten clones hold 4.5% to 6% of a sample with about 170,000 clones, around 88% of them seen once. The chain has TRBV5-1 and TRBJ2-2, with D maybe TRBD1 (5 bases). The sequenced sample was blood. The clonotype originates from a woman in her 30s in good health. This CDR3 reads CASSFSPDRPTGELFF. The CDR3 bases are TGCGCCAGCAGCTTCAGCCCCGACAGACCCACCGGGGAGCTGTTTTTT.